These 6 T cell receptor beta chains came from one sample sequenced in a study of T-cell reconstitution after alpha-beta-depleted transplantation in children. Researchers prepared the TCRbeta library using unique molecular identifiers, the study reports. TCRdb re-analysed the PCR reads in MiXCR, keeping a single row per CDR3 protein. Counted here are over 200,000 distinct CDR3 sequences, approximately 8.4% occurring once; the ten biggest clones make up 35% to 45%. Sequenced material: PBMCs, mostly from graft donor cells, taken 360 days after TCRalphabeta/CD19-depleted stem cell transplant. These receptor sequences come from a male patient aged 2-15 years who had a stem cell transplant for acute myeloid leukemia, so the T cells may come from the graft donor.

This chain links TRBV3-1 with TRBJ1-3; possibly TRBD1 for D (5 bases). The CDR3 has 15 amino acids. V lost 0 bases, J lost 2 bases, and 8 bases lay in between. Per the germline V gene, CDR1 is LGHDT and CDR2 is YNNKEL (reference sequence). The DNA of the CDR3 is TGTGCCAGCAGCCAAGATGGCAGGGCTGGAAACACCATATATTTT. It codes for CASSQDGRAGNTIYF.

The chain recombines TRBV5-1 with TRBJ2-3, with 7 bases identical to TRBD1. Germline V lookup: CDR1 SGHRS, CDR2 YFSETQ. The CDR3 length is 13 residues. Germline trimming cut 4 bases from V and 6 bases from J; bases unmatched to any gene: 5. The CDR3 bases are TGCGCCAGCAGCCCCGGACAGGCCGATACGCAGTATTTT. This sequence encodes CASSPGQADTQYF.

This clonotype has a handful of counts. The rearrangement links TRBV7-9 to TRBJ2-5, with D unresolved. Germline V gene lookup returns CDR1 SEHNR and CDR2 FQNEAQ (reference sequence). Trimming pared 1 base from V and 5 bases from J, leaving 14 bases between. The CDR3 totals 15 residues. CDR3 region: CASSLGLWPRETQYF. DNA of the CDR3: TGTGCCAGCAGCTTAGGGCTCTGGCCTAGGGAGACCCAGTACTTC.

CDR3 nucleotide sequence: TGCAGTGCTAGAGTATTAGGGGGCACGGGGGTGACGGACGCTTTCTTT. Translated: CSARVLGGTGVTDAFF. The chain uses TRBV20-1 and TRBJ1-1; 7 nucleotides match TRBD1. V shed 1 base, J shed 11 bases, and the junction held 19 bases outside the gene matches. Per the germline V gene, CDR1 is DFQATT and CDR2 is SNEGSKA (reference sequence). This CDR3 contains 16 residues.

This chain uses TRBV6-2 or TRBV6-3 with TRBJ2-7; 9 bases match TRBD2. The germline V gene encodes CDR1 MNHEY and CDR2 SVGEGT. J lost 6 bases, V lost 6 bases, and 12 bases had no gene match. This CDR3 is built from 15 residues. CDR3 protein: CASRNTLGLASEQYF. The DNA for the CDR3 is TGTGCCAGCAGGAATACACTGGGACTAGCTAGCGAGCAGTACTTC.

This clonotype has more than one count but fewer than ten. The J gene is TRBJ1-2, the V gene TRBV24-1; a weak D match, TRBD1 (6 bases). Germline assignment: CDR1 KGHDR and CDR2 SFDVKD. V was pared by 3 bases and J by 4 bases, with 11 bases between. The CDR3 is 14 residues long. CDR3: CATSDTDRIYGYTF. CDR3 nucleotides: TGTGCCACCAGTGATACCGACAGGATCTATGGCTACACCTTC.